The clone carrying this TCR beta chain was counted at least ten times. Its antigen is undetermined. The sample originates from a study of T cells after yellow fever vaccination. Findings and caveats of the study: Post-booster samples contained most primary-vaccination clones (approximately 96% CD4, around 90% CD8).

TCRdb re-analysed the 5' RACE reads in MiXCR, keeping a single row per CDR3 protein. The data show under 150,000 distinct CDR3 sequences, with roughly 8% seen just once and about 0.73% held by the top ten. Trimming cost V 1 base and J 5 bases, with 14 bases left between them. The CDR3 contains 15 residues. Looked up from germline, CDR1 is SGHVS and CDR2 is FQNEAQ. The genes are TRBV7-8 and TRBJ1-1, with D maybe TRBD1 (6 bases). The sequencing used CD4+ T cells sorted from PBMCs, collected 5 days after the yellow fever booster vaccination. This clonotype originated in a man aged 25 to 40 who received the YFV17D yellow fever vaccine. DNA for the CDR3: TGTGCCAGCAGCTTAGGGATCGTACAGGGAACTGAAGCTTTCTTT. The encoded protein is CASSLGIVQGTEAFF.